This TCR beta chain was observed in a study of blood T cell repertoires in COVID-19. Study background: COVID-19 samples collected from the United States, Italy and Spain covered acute and convalescent phases. Sources were T cells, B-cell-depleted T cells, or PBMCs; the material itself was cDNA or gDNA.

The V gene end was trimmed by 0 bases and the J gene end by 4 bases; junction bases not matched to a gene: 7. CDR1 MGHRA and CDR2 YSYEKL come from the germline V gene. The CDR3 sequence is 17 residues long. Original analysis: Reference gene primer amplification yielded estimated nucleated cell counts. Profiling relied on immunoSEQ multiplex PCR, and the TCRdb table lists in-frame clones only, not all of them. The V and J calls and clone size come from that table; D and trimming were worked out from the DNA. Found here are more than 70,000 clones, approximately 80% of them singletons; the top ten hold about a third.

What was sequenced was peripheral blood. The rearrangement uses TRBV4-1 and TRBJ2-1; TRBD2 aligns across 9 bases. The TCR sequence derives from a woman between 70 and 85 years old with acute or convalescent COVID-19. For the CDR3, the DNA is TGCGCCAGCAGCCAAGAAGCATCTAGCGGGAAATACAATGAGCAGTTCTTC. Translation gives CASSQEASSGKYNEQFF.